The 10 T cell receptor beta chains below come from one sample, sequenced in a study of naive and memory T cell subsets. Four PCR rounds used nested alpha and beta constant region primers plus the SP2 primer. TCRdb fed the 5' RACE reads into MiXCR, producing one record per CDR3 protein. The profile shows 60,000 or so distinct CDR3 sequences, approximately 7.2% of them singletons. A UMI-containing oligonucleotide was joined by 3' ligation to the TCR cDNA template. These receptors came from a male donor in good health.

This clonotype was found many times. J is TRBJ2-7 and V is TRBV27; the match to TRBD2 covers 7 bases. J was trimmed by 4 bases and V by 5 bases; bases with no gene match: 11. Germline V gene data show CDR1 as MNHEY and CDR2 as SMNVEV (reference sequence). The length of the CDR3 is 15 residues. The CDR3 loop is CASSPIGGGYYEQYF. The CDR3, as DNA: TGTGCCAGCAGTCCCATCGGGGGAGGGTATTACGAGCAGTACTTC.

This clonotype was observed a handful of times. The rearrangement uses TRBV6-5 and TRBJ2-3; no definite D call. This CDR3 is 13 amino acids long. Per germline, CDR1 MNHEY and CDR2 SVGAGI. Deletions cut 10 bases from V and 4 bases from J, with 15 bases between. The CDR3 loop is CATNHPGADTQYF. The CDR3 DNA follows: TGTGCCACCAATCACCCGGGCGCAGATACGCAGTATTTT.

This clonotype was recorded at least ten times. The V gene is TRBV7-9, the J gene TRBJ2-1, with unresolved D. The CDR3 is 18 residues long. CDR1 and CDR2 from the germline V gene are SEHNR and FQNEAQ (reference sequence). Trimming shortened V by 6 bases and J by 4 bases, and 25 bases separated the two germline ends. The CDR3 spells CASSTDRIESRVYNEQFF. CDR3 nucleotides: TGTGCCAGCAGTACAGACCGTATTGAGAGTAGGGTATACAATGAGCAGTTCTTC.

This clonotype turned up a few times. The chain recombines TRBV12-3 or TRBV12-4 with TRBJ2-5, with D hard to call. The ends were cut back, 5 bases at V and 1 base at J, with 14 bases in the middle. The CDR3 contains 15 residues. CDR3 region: CASSPPLGSQETQYF. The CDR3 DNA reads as TGTGCCAGCAGTCCCCCATTGGGGTCCCAAGAGACCCAGTACTTC.

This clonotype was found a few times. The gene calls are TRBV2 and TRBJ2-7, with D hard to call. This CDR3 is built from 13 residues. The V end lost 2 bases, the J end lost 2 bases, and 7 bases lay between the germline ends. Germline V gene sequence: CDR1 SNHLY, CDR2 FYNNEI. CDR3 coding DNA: TGTGCCAGCAGTGAACCCCTACCCTACGAGCAGTACTTC. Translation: CASSEPLPYEQYF. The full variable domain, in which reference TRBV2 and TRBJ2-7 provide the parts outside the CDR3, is EPEVTQTPSHQVTQMGQEVILRCVPISNHLYFYWYRQILGQKVEFLVSFYNNEISEKSEIFDDQFSVERPDGSNFTLKIRSTKLEDSAMYFCASSEPLPYEQYFGPGTRLTVT.

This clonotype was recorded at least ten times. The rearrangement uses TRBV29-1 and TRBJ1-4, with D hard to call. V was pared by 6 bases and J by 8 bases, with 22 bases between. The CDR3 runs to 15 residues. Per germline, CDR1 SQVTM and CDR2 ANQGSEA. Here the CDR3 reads CSVKRSTAPGEKLFF. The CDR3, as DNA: TGCAGCGTCAAAAGATCTACGGCGCCGGGGGAAAAACTGTTTTTT.

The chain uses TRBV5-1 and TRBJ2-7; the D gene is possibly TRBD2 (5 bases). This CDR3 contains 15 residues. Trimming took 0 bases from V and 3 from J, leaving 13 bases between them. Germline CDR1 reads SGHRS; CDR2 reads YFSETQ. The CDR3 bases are TGCGCCAGCAGCTTGGAGTCTAGCAGCTACTACGAGCAGTACTTC. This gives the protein CASSLESSSYYEQYF.

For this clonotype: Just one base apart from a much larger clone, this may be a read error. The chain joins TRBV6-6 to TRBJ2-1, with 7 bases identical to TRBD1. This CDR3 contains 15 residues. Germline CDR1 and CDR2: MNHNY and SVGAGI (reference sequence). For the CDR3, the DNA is TGTGCCAGCAGTTACGACAGAGGGACAGAAGGTGAGCATTTCTTC. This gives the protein CASSYDRGTEGEHFF.

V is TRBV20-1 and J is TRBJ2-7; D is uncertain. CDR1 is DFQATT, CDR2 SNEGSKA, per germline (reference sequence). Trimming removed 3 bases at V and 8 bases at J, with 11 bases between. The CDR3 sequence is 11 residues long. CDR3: CSASGSYKQYF. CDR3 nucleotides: TGCAGTGCTAGCGGTAGTTACAAGCAGTACTTC.

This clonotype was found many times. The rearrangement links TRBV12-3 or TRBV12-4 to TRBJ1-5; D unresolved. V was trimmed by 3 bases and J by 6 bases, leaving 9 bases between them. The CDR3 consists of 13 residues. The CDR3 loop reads CASSLRQSQPQHF. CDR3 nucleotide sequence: TGTGCCAGCAGTTTGCGGCAGAGTCAGCCCCAGCATTTT.